Presented here are 18 T cell receptor beta chains from one specimen sequenced in a study of blood T cell repertoires in COVID-19. The repertoire was sequenced with immunoSEQ multiplex PCR; TCRdb's copy has only in-frame clones and lacks some. The sample comprises 350,000 to 450,000 clones, around nine tenths of which are singletons, and less than 9% rests with the top ten. Material: peripheral blood. All receptors derive from a woman aged 55-75 years with COVID-19, enrolled during active disease.

The chain recombines TRBV2 with TRBJ2-7, with TRBD2 matching 8 bases. CDR1 and CDR2 from the germline V gene are SNHLY and FYNNEI. After removal of 4 bases from V and 6 bases from J, the junction contained 8 bases not matched to a gene. This CDR3 has 14 residues. The CDR3 region is CASSGGAGASEQYF. CDR3 DNA sequence: TGTGCCAGCAGTGGAGGAGCGGGGGCCTCCGAGCAGTACTTC.

The chain is built from TRBV2 and TRBJ2-7; the match to TRBD2 covers 9 bases. J was trimmed by 2 bases and V by 3 bases; bases with no gene match: 5. This CDR3 spans 15 amino acids. Per germline, CDR1 SNHLY and CDR2 FYNNEI. The CDR3 spells CASSDSGGLTYEQYF. The CDR3 DNA reads as TGTGCCAGCAGTGATAGCGGGGGTCTAACCTACGAGCAGTACTTC.

This clone showed up just a few times. The chain combines TRBV9 with TRBJ2-2; 9 positions match TRBD2. The CDR3 spans 18 residues. V lost 0 bases, J lost 1 base, and 7 bases stayed unmatched. Germline V lookup: CDR1 SGDLS, CDR2 YYNGEE. CDR3: CASSVGGSGGLNTGELFF. CDR3 DNA sequence: TGTGCCAGCAGCGTAGGGGGTAGCGGGGGCCTGAACACCGGGGAGCTGTTTTTT.

This clone turned up a few times. The chain uses TRBV7-9 and TRBJ1-5; no clear D. Germline CDR1 is SEHNR and CDR2 is FQNEAQ (reference sequence). V gave up 4 bases and J gave up 4 bases, with 5 bases separating them. The CDR3 contains 12 residues. CDR3 coding DNA: TGTGCCAGCAGCTCCCTTAATCAGCCCCAGCATTTT. Translated, it gives CASSSLNQPQHF. Full variable domain (rest looked up from reference TRBV7-9 and TRBJ1-5): DTGVSQNPRHKITKRGQNVTFRCDPISEHNRLYWYRQTLGQGPEFLTYFQNEAQLEKSRLLSDRFSAERPKGSFSTLEIQRTEQGDSAMYLCASSSLNQPQHFGDGTRLSIL.

This clone showed up just once. The chain joins TRBV24-1 to TRBJ1-2; D remains ambiguous. Germline assignment: CDR1 KGHDR and CDR2 SFDVKD. There are 14 residues in the CDR3. V lost 0 bases, J lost 2 bases, and 6 bases lay in between. The CDR3 DNA is TGTGCCACCAGTGATTTGGTCCAAAACTATGGCTACACCTTC. Translating it yields CATSDLVQNYGYTF.

The V gene is TRBV4-1, the J gene TRBJ2-7; 12 positions agree with TRBD2. This CDR3 comprises 15 residues. Per the germline V gene, CDR1 is MGHRA and CDR2 is YSYEKL. With 4 bases clipped from V and 3 bases from J, the junction kept 4 bases outside the gene matches. The CDR3 protein is CASSLRTSGDYEQYF. The CDR3 nucleotides are TGCGCCAGCAGCCTTCGGACTAGCGGGGACTACGAGCAGTACTTC.

The chain couples TRBV9 to TRBJ1-2; D unclear. Germline CDR1 SGDLS, CDR2 YYNGEE. The germline V and J ends were trimmed by 4 bases and 4 bases, with 11 bases remaining between them. The CDR3 has 13 residues. The CDR3 is CASSPPGGYGYTF. CDR3 nucleotides: TGTGCCAGCAGCCCCCCGGGAGGCTATGGCTACACCTTC.

The chain carries TRBV5-1 and TRBJ2-3; 7 nucleotides agree with TRBD2. Trimming removed 6 bases from V and 3 bases from J; junction bases left unmatched: 10. Germline loops: CDR1 SGHRS, CDR2 YFSETQ. This CDR3 comprises 15 residues. CDR3 region: CASTLGGGRTDTQYF. In DNA form, the CDR3 reads TGCGCCAGCACCCTGGGGGGAGGGAGGACAGATACGCAGTATTTT. Using reference TRBV5-1 and TRBJ2-3 for the parts outside the CDR3, the full variable domain is KAGVTQTPRYLIKTRGQQVTLSCSPISGHRSVSWYQQTPGQGLQFLFEYFSETQRNKGNFPGRFSGRQFSNSRSEMNVSTLELGDSALYLCASTLGGGRTDTQYFGPGTRLTVL.

This clone was picked up one time. The chain recombines TRBV7-2 with TRBJ1-6, with 9 bases matching TRBD1. Germline V lookup: CDR1 SGHTA, CDR2 FQGNSA. This CDR3 is built from 16 residues. J was trimmed by 8 bases and V by 4 bases; bases with no gene match: 9. The CDR3, as DNA: TGTGCCAGCAGCTCAGAGGGACAGGGTATGCATTCACCCCTCCACTTT. It encodes CASSSEGQGMHSPLHF.

The CDR3 loop reads CASSPTRGRTEAFF. CDR3 DNA: TGTGCCAGCAGCCCTACCAGGGGGCGGACTGAAGCTTTCTTT. J is TRBJ1-1 and V is TRBV7-8; 8 nucleotides match TRBD1. The germline CDR1 and CDR2 sequences are SGHVS and FQNEAQ. CDR3 length equals 14 residues. V gave up 5 bases and J gave up 5 bases; unmatched junction bases: 7.

The chain carries TRBV3-1 (or the pseudogene TRBV3-2) and TRBJ2-3, with 7 bases aligning to TRBD2. The CDR3 is 17 amino acids. The J segment lost 1 base and the V segment lost 4 bases, leaving 11 bases of the junction unmatched. From germline, CDR1 is LGHDT and CDR2 YNNKEL (reference sequence). CDR3 coding DNA: TGTGCCAGCAGCCCCCGTAGGGGAGGGCCTCGCACAGATACGCAGTATTTT. Its translation: CASSPRRGGPRTDTQYF.

The chain carries TRBV3-1 (or the pseudogene TRBV3-2) and TRBJ1-2, with 10 positions matching TRBD1. CDR3 length: 15 residues. CDR1 LGHDT and CDR2 YNNKEL come from the germline V gene (reference sequence). The ends lost 3 bases at V and 4 bases at J; junction bases unmatched: 5. The CDR3 bases are TGTGCCAGCAGCCAGACCGGGACAGGGGCCTATGGCTACACCTTC. Translated, it gives CASSQTGTGAYGYTF.

The chain combines TRBV7-8 with TRBJ2-7; D call uncertain. Germline CDR1 and CDR2: SGHVS and FQNEAQ. The CDR3 covers 12 residues. Trimming shortened V by 5 bases and J by 10 bases, and 15 bases separated the two germline ends. The CDR3 reads CASSPHGEAQYF. CDR3 in DNA: TGTGCCAGCAGCCCCCATGGCGAGGCCCAGTACTTC.

This chain uses TRBV19 with TRBJ1-5; perhaps TRBD1 as D (5 bases). V gave up 4 bases and J gave up 2 bases, with 12 bases separating them. CDR1 and CDR2 (germline): LNHDA, SQIVND (reference sequence). This CDR3 contains 15 residues. Here the CDR3 reads CASSTDSLGNQPQHF. The CDR3, as DNA: TGTGCCAGTAGTACCGACAGTCTTGGCAATCAGCCCCAGCATTTT.

V usage is TRBV4-1 and J usage is TRBJ1-2; perhaps TRBD1 as D (5 bases). CDR3 length equals 14 residues. CDR1 is MGHRA and CDR2 is YSYEKL in the germline V gene. V lost 1 base and J lost 8, with 14 bases in between. The CDR3 DNA follows: TGCGCCAGCAGCCAAGTCGACAGCCTCAGGGGCTACACCTTC. Residues: CASSQVDSLRGYTF.

The chain combines TRBV10-3 with TRBJ2-4, with 12 bases fitting TRBD2. Germline-derived CDR1 and CDR2 are ENHRY and SYGVKD. The CDR3 covers 17 residues. Trimming removed 6 bases from V and 0 bases from J; junction bases left unmatched: 6. CDR3 nucleotide sequence: TGTGCCATCAGCCCTAGCGGGGGGGGACAAGCCAAAAACATTCAGTACTTC. It specifies CAISPSGGGQAKNIQYF.

The chain employs TRBV5-4 and TRBJ1-2; D is possibly TRBD1 (6 bases). CDR3 length equals 15 residues. V lost 2 bases and J lost 5, with 16 bases in between. Germline CDR1 SGHNT, CDR2 YYREEE (reference sequence). Here the CDR3 reads CASSLIGQTPYGYTF. CDR3 DNA: TGTGCCAGCAGCTTAATCGGACAGACTCCGTATGGCTACACCTTC. The entire variable domain, with the rest obtained from reference TRBV5-4 and TRBJ1-2, is as follows: ETGVTQSPTHLIKTRGQQVTLRCSSQSGHNTVSWYQQALGQGPQFIFQYYREEENGRGNFPPRFSGLQFPNYSSELNVNALELDDSALYLCASSLIGQTPYGYTFGSGTRLTVV.

V usage is TRBV19 and J usage is TRBJ2-5, with D possibly being TRBD2 (5 bases). Trimming took 6 bases from V and 1 from J, leaving 12 bases between them. The CDR3 is made up of 14 amino acids. Germline CDR1 reads LNHDA; CDR2 reads SQIVND (reference sequence). CDR3 DNA: TGTGCCAGTAGACCGAGAGGAGGCCAAGAGACCCAGTACTTC. This codes for CASRPRGGQETQYF.